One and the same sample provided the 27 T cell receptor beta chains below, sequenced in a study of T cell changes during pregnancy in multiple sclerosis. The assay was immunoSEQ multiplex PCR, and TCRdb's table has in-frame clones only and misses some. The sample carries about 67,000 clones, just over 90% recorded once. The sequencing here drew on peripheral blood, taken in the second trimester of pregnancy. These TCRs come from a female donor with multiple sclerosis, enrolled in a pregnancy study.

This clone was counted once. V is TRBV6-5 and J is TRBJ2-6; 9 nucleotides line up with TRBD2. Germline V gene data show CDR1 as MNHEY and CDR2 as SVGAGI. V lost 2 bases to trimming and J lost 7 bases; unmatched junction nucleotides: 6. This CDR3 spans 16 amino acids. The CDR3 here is CASSYILAGPANVLTF. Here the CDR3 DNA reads TGTGCCAGCAGTTACATTCTAGCGGGACCTGCCAACGTCCTGACTTTC.

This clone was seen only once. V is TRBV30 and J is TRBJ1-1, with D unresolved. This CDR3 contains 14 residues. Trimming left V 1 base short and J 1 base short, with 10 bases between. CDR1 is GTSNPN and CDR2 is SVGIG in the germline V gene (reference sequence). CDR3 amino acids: CAWSARVKNTEAFF. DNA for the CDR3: TGTGCCTGGAGTGCACGGGTTAAGAACACTGAAGCTTTCTTT.

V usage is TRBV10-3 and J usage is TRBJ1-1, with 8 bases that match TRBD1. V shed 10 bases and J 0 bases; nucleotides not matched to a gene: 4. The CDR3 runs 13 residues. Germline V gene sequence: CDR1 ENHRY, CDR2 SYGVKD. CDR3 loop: CATRDRLNTEAFF. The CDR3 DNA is TGTGCCACCCGGGACAGGTTGAACACTGAAGCTTTCTTT.

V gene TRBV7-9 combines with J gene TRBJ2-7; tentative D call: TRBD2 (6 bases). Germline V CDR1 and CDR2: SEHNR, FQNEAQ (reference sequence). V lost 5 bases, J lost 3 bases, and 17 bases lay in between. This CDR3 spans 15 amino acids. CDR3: CASSLGTRGYYEQYF. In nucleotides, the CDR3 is TGTGCCAGCAGCCTAGGGACGCGGGGATACTACGAGCAGTACTTC.

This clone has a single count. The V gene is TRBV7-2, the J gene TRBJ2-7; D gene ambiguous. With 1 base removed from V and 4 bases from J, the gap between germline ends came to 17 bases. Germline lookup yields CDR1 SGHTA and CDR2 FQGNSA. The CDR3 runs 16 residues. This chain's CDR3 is CASSLGLLRPTYEQYF. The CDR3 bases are TGTGCCAGCAGCTTAGGTTTGCTCAGACCGACATACGAGCAGTACTTC.

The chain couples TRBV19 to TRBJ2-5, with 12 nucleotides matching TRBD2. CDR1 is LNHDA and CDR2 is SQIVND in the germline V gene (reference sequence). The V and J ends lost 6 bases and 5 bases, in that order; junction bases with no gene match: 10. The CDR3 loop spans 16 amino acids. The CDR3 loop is CASRKGGLAGWETQYF. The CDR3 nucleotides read TGTGCCAGTAGAAAAGGAGGACTAGCGGGATGGGAGACCCAGTACTTC.

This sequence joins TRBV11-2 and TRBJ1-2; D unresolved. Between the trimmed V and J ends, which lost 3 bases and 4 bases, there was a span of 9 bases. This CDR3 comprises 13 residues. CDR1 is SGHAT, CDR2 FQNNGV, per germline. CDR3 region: CASSFLGFYGYTF. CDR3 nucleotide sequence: TGTGCCAGCAGCTTTTTGGGCTTCTATGGCTACACCTTC.

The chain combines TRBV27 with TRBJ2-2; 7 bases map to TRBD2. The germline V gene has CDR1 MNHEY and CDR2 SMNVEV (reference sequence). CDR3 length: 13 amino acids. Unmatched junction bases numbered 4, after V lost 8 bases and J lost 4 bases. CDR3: CASGLVGTGELFF. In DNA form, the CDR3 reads TGTGCCAGCGGACTAGTCGGCACCGGGGAGCTGTTTTTT.

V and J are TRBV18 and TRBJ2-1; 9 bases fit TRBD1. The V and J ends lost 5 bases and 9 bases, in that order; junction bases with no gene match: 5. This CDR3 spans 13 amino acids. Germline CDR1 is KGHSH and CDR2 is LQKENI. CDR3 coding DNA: TGTGCCAGCTCAACAAACAGGGGGCCTGAGCAGTTCTTC. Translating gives CASSTNRGPEQFF. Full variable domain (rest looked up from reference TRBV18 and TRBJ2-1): NAGVMQNPRHLVRRRGQEARLRCSPMKGHSHVYWYRQLPEEGLKFMVYLQKENIIDESGMPKERFSAEFPKEGPSILRIQQVVRGDSAAYFCASSTNRGPEQFFGPGTRLTVL.

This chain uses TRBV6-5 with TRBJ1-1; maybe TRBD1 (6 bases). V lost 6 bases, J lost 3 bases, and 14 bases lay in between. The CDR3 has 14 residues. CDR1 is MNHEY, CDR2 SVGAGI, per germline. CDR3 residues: CASRTDRWDTEAFF. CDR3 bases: TGTGCCAGCAGGACGGACAGATGGGACACTGAAGCTTTCTTT.

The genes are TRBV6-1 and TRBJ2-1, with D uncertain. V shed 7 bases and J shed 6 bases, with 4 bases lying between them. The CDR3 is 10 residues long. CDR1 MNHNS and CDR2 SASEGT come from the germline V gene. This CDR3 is CASIANEQFF. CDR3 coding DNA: TGTGCCAGCATAGCCAATGAGCAGTTCTTC.

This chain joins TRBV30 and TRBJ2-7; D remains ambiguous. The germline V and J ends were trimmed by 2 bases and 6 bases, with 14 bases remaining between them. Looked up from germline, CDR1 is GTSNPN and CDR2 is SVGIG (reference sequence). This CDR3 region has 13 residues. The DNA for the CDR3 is TGTGCCTGGAGTCCCCGACACGGATTCGAGCAGTACTTC. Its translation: CAWSPRHGFEQYF.

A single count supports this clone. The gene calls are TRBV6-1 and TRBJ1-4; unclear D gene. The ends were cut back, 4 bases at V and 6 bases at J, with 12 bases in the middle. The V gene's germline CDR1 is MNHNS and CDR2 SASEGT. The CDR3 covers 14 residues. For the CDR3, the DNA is TGTGCCAGCAGTGTTGAGGTTTCGGATGAAAAACTGTTTTTT. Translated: CASSVEVSDEKLFF.

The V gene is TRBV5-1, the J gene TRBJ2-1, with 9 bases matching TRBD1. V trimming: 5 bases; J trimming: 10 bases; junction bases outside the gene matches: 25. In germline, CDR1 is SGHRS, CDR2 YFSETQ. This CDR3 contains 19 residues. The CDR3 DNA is TGCGCCAGCAGTCCTGGACAGGGGTCCCAAACCTTCCTATCCTACGAGCAGTTCTTC. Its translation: CASSPGQGSQTFLSYEQFF.

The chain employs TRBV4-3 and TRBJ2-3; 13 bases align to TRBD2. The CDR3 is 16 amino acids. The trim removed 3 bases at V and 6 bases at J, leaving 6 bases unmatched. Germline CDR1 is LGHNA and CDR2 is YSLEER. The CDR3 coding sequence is TGCGCCAGCAGCCAGGAACTAGCGGGGGGGCCGGATACGCAGTATTTT. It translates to CASSQELAGGPDTQYF.

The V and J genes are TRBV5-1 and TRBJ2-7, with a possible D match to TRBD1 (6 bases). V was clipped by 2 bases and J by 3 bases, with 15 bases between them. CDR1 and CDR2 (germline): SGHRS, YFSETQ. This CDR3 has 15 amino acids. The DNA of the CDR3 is TGCGCCAGCAGCTTTCCGGGACACCGAGTCTACGAGCAGTACTTC. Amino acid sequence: CASSFPGHRVYEQYF.

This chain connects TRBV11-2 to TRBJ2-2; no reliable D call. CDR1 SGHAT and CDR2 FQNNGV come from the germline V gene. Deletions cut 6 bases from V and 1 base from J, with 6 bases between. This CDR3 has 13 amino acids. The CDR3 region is CASRVENTGELFF. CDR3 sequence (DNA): TGTGCCAGCAGAGTAGAGAACACCGGGGAGCTGTTTTTT.

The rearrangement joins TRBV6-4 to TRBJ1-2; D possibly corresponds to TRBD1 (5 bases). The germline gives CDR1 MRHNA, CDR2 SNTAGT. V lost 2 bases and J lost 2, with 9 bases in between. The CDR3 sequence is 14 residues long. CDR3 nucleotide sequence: TGTGCCAGCAGTGACGGATCAGGGAACTATGGCTACACCTTC. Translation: CASSDGSGNYGYTF.

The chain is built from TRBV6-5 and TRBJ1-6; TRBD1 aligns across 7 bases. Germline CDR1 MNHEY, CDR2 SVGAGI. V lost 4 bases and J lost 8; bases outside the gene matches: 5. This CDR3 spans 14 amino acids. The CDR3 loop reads CASSLGGSYSPLHF. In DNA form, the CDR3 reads TGTGCCAGCAGTTTAGGGGGCAGCTATTCACCCCTCCACTTT.

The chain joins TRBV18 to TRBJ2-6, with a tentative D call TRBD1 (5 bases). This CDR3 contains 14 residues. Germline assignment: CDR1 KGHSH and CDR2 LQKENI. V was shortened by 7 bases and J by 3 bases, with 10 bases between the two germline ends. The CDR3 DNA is TGTGCCAGCTTCTGGGGCTTTGGGGCCAACGTCCTGACTTTC. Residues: CASFWGFGANVLTF.

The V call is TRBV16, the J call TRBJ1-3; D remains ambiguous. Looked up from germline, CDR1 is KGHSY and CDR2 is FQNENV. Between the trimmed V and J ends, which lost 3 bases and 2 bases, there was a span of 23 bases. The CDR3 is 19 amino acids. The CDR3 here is CASSQGRFGSRPTGNTIYF. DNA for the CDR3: TGTGCCAGCAGCCAGGGTAGGTTTGGGAGCCGCCCGACTGGAAACACCATATATTTT.

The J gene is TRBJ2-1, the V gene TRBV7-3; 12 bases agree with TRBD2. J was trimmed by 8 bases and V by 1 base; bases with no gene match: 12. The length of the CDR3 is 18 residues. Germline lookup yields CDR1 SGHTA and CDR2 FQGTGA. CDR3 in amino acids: CASSLKGHGLAGRDEQFF. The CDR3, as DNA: TGTGCCAGCAGCTTAAAGGGCCATGGACTAGCGGGGAGGGATGAGCAGTTCTTC.

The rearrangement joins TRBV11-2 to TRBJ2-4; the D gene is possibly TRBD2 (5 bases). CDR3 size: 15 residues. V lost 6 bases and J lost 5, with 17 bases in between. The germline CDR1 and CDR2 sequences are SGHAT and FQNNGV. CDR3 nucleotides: TGTGCCAGCAGACCTGTTCGGGGAAGGGAAAACATTCAGTACTTC. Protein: CASRPVRGRENIQYF.

This chain's CDR3 is CASSMTGDLAGANVLTF. In DNA form, the CDR3 reads TGCGCCAGCAGCATGACAGGGGATTTAGCTGGGGCCAACGTCCTGACTTTC. The gene calls are TRBV4-3 and TRBJ2-6, with 8 positions matching TRBD1. The CDR3 has 17 amino acids. CDR1 and CDR2 (germline): LGHNA, YSLEER. The V segment lost 5 bases and the J segment 2 bases; nucleotides outside the gene matches: 8.

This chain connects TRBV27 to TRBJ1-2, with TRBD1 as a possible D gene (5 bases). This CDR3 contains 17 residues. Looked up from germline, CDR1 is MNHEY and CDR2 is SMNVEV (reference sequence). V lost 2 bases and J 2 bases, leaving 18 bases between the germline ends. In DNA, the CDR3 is TGTGCCAGCAGTTTAGCCCGGCGGGGCCGGACAAACTATGGCTACACCTTC. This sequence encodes CASSLARRGRTNYGYTF.

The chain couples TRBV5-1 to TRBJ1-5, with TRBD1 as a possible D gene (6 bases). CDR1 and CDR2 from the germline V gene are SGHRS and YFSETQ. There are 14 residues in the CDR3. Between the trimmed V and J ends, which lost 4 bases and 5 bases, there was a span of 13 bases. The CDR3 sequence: CASSADSPYQPQHF. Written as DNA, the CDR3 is TGCGCCAGCAGCGCGGACAGCCCTTATCAGCCCCAGCATTTT. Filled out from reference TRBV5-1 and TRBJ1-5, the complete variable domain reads KAGVTQTPRYLIKTRGQQVTLSCSPISGHRSVSWYQQTPGQGLQFLFEYFSETQRNKGNFPGRFSGRQFSNSRSEMNVSTLELGDSALYLCASSADSPYQPQHFGDGTRLSIL.

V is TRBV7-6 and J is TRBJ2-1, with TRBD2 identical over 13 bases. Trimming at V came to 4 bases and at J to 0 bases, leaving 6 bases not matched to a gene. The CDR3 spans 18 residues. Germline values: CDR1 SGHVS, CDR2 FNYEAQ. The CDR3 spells CASSYGTSGTSSYNEQFF. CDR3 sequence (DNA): TGTGCCAGCAGCTACGGGACTAGCGGGACGAGCTCCTACAATGAGCAGTTCTTC.